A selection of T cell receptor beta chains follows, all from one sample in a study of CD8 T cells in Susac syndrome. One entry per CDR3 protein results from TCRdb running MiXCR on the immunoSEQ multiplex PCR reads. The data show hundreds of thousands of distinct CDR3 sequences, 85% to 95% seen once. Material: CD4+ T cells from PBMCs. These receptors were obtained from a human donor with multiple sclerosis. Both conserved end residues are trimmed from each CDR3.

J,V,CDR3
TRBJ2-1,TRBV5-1,ASSSPSTVHEQF
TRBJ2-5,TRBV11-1,ASSPDAGRETQY
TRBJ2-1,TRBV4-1,ASSQEGWIYHEQF
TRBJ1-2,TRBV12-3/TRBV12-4,ASSLPTLGNYGYT
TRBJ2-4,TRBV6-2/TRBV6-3,ASTNLRGNIQY
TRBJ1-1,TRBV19,ASNTGGGYNTEAF
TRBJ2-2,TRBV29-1,SARTGSTGELF
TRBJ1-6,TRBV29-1,SVAAPTGGNSPLH
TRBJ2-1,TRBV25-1,ASSSLGLRSYNEQF
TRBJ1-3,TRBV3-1,ASSQDQAYTIY
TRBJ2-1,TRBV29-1,SGRPGQGAYNEQF
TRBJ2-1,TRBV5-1,ASSLDGYGEQF
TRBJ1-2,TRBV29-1,SVEDPHGGDYGYT
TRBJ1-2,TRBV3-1,ASSQQGANYGYT
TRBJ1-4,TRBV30,AWRGNSVEKLF
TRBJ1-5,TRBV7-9,ASSSQGNNQPQH
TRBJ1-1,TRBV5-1,ASSSKDRAGGDF
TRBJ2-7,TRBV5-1,ASSLAASSDYEQY
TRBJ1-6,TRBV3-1,ASSHGRDSPLH
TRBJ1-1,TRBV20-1,SASGQGAEAF